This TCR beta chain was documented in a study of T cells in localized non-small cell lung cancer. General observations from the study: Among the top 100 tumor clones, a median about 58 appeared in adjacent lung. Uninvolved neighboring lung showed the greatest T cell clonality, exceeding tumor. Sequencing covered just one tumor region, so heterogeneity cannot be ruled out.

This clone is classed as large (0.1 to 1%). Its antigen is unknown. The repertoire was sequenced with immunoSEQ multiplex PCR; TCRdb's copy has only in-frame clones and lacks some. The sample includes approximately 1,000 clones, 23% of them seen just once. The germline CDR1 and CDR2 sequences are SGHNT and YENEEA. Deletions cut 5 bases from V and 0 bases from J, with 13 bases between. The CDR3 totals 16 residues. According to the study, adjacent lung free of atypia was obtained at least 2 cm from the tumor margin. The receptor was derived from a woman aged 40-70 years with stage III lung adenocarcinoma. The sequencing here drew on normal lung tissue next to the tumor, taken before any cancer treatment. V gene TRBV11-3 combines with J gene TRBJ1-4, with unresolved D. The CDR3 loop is CASSPTPFATNEKLFF. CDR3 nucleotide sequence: TGTGCCAGCAGCCCCACCCCGTTTGCAACTAATGAAAAACTGTTTTTT.